This T cell receptor beta chain was sequenced for a study of vaccination and CD4 T cells after COVID-19. As for the study in general: All convalescent patients were nasal swab PCR positive for SARS-CoV-2; eight or nine had mild and one severe disease. Each post-COVID sample was drawn after diagnosis, and the median interval was roughly 100 days (range 35 to 161). Study outcomes and limitations: Only post-vaccination samples contained a median around 83% of the reactive clones in convalescent patients.

The Oncomine TCR Beta short-read assay sequenced DNA from cultured CD4+ T cells. Researchers extracted genomic DNA from CD4+ T cells that had been cultured. In TCRdb, the PCR reads were re-called with MiXCR into one record per CDR3 protein. The table has about 17,000 distinct CDR3 sequences, around two fifths seen once. The sample holds a few counts of this clonotype. Antigen specificity is unknown. As to treatment: roughly ten-day PBMC culture with coronavirus spike peptide pools or control peptides (ViraFEST assay). The CDR3 loop spans 15 amino acids. J gave up 8 bases and V 5 bases, and 7 bases lay outside the gene matches. Germline lookup yields CDR1 MNHEY and CDR2 SVGEGT.

Sequenced here: CD4+ T cells from blood, cultured in vitro, sampled after SARS-CoV-2 vaccination. The J gene is TRBJ2-1, the V gene TRBV6-2 or TRBV6-3; 12 nucleotides match TRBD2. The sequence derives from a human donor who had recovered from COVID-19. CDR3 DNA: TGTGCCAGCAGTCCGCGGACTAGCGGGATGGATGAGCAGTTCTTC. It specifies CASSPRTSGMDEQFF.